Listed below are T cell receptor beta chains from one sample, sequenced in a study of T cells in localized non-small cell lung cancer. Assay: immunoSEQ multiplex PCR; the TCRdb copy retains only in-frame clones and omits some. The sample shows around 35,000 clones, just over 90% of them seen only once. Sequencing used peripheral blood, obtained before any cancer treatment. These receptors all stem from a female donor of 60 years or more with stage I lung adenocarcinoma. CDR3s include the opening cysteine and the closing phenylalanine or tryptophan. D genes are given only for firm matches. Clone size is given for some rows only: seen once, a few or many times, or a class if the clone is expanded.

clone size,V gene,D gene,J gene,CDR3 protein,CDR3 DNA
once,TRBV5-5,-,TRBJ1-2,CASSLQGIGGYTF,TGTGCCAGCAGCTTACAGGGTATAGGTGGCTACACCTTC
-,TRBV11-3,TRBD1,TRBJ2-5,CASSLGTGLNQETQYF,TGTGCCAGCAGCCTCGGGACAGGGCTGAACCAAGAGACCCAGTACTTC
-,TRBV5-8,-,TRBJ2-1,CASSFRIHGTNEQFF,TGTGCCAGCAGCTTTAGGATTCACGGGACGAATGAGCAGTTCTTC
-,TRBV18,-,TRBJ2-2,CASSPPARTGELFF,TGTGCCAGCTCACCACCCGCCCGGACCGGGGAGCTGTTTTTT
once,TRBV18,-,TRBJ1-1,CASSLGMSLNTEAFF,TGTGCCAGCTCACTGGGGATGAGTTTGAACACTGAAGCTTTCTTT
-,TRBV7-2,-,TRBJ1-5,CASSSGAGVVAYSNQPQHF,TGTGCCAGCAGCTCCGGGGCAGGGGTAGTGGCCTATAGCAATCAGCCCCAGCATTTT
-,TRBV21-1,-,TRBJ2-2,CASSKEGGGGLTGELFF,TGTGCCAGCAGCAAAGAAGGTGGGGGAGGGTTAACCGGGGAGCTGTTTTTT
-,TRBV6-5,-,TRBJ2-3,CASAAAPTDTQYF,TGTGCCAGCGCAGCGGCCCCCACAGATACGCAGTATTTT
-,TRBV28,-,TRBJ1-5,CASKLTGPKPQHF,TGTGCCAGCAAACTTACCGGCCCCAAGCCCCAGCATTTT
-,TRBV5-4,-,TRBJ1-1,CASSLYREAFF,TGTGCCAGCAGCTTGTACCGTGAAGCTTTCTTT
-,TRBV4-3,TRBD2,TRBJ2-3,CASSPETSGHTDTQYF,TGCGCCAGCAGCCCAGAAACTAGCGGACACACAGATACGCAGTATTTT
-,TRBV7-9,-,TRBJ1-3,CASSLGNTIYF,TGTGCCAGCAGCCTTGGAAACACCATATATTTT
once,TRBV13,-,TRBJ1-5,CASSLGPGNQPQHF,TGTGCCAGCAGCTTAGGCCCGGGAAACCAGCCCCAGCATTTT
-,TRBV19,-,TRBJ1-1,CASSNLVERTEAFF,TGTGCCAGTAGTAATTTGGTGGAGCGCACTGAAGCTTTCTTT
-,TRBV5-1,-,TRBJ1-1,CASSLEGGHTEAFF,TGCGCCAGCAGCTTGGAAGGGGGGCACACTGAAGCTTTCTTT
-,TRBV2,TRBD2,TRBJ2-2,CATRLAVTSTGELFF,TGTGCCACTCGACTAGCGGTTACGAGCACCGGGGAGCTGTTTTTT
-,TRBV6-7,-,TRBJ1-2,CASSYAEAYGYTF,TGTGCCAGCAGTTACGCAGAGGCCTATGGCTACACCTTC
-,TRBV19,-,TRBJ1-2,CASSIPGSPSGYTF,TGTGCCAGTAGTATTCCAGGGTCGCCTTCTGGCTACACCTTC
-,TRBV19,-,TRBJ1-2,CASSSTAGGYTF,TGTGCCAGTAGTTCGACAGCGGGTGGCTACACCTTC
-,TRBV27,-,TRBJ1-5,CASSSLTVNQPQHF,TGTGCCAGCAGTTCCCTAACAGTAAACCAGCCCCAGCATTTT
-,TRBV4-2,-,TRBJ2-3,CASSLTTGGRGDTQYF,TGTGCCAGCAGCCTGACGACCGGGGGACGTGGGGATACGCAGTATTTT
-,TRBV5-8,TRBD1,TRBJ1-5,CASKGYRDRGRGGNQPQHF,TGTGCCAGCAAAGGGTACCGGGACAGGGGGCGCGGAGGCAATCAGCCCCAGCATTTT